Reported below is one TCR beta chain. The clone's antigen remains unknown. No much larger clonotype is one base removed from it; base qualities were not supplied. The sample is drawn from a study of blood T cell repertoires in COVID-19 (dated by TCRdb to the early 2020s). About the full investigation: Collaborator samples came from the United States, Italy and Spain and covered acute and convalescent phases of COVID-19. The prospective study material was composed of cDNA or gDNA derived from T cells, B-cell-depleted T cells, or PBMCs. The dataset comprised deeply sampled blood TCRbeta repertoires from subjects exposed to, actively infected with, or recovered from COVID-19. Samples came from the ongoing ImmuneRACE study (first 160 participants) plus 1,254 subjects from 6 global collaborators. A de-identified subject ID, COVID-19 status, age in years and sex were almost always included in the sample metadata. The repertoires were made available in a free public database intended to serve as a resource for research on the immune response to SARS-CoV-2. Where available, HLA class I and class II types were obtained from metadata supplied by the sample provider rather than from assay-based typing. Study-level results and caveats: The quantity of clinical and demographic metadata differed by source and by participant and was supplied without curation.

In Seattle, one collaborating source enrolled patients while the infection was active and tracked those patients longitudinally over the course of disease. The collaborating institutions used their own protocols to collect whole blood in K2EDTA tubes. For TCRbeta analysis, collaborator samples were shipped as frozen whole blood, as isolated PBMCs, or as DNA extracted from either sample type. TCRbeta CDR3 regions were amplified from genomic DNA by means of the immunoSEQ Assay, a bias-controlled multiplex PCR. As for the original processing: Within the assay, amplification of reference gene primers was used to estimate how many nucleated cells each sample contained. Sequence reads were collapsed and filtered to measure the absolute abundance of every unique TCRbeta CDR3 rearrangement. For each sample, productive Simpson clonality was calculated as the square root of Simpson's diversity index over productive rearrangements. The clones in this table, taken by TCRdb from immuneACCESS, are in-frame only. Not every clone is retained; where verified, under half of the shortfall comes from an unresolved V gene, and the cause of the rest is unknown. Clone size and V and J calls were adopted from that table, with D and trimming inferred from the DNA. Recorded for this sample are some 180,000 clones; roughly 93% of them occurred a single time. The ten largest clones capture almost 5% of the sample.

Reading from cysteine to phenylalanine, the CDR3 counts 15 amino acids. The only DNA kept is the CDR3, 45 bases in frame from the first base. CDR1 and CDR2 were assigned from the germline V gene as SNHLY and FYNNEI. The V end gives up 6 bases and the J end 7 bases, leaving 5 bases in the junction not matched to a gene. The TCR was taken from a man between 18 and 29 years old with COVID-19, enrolled during active disease. The sequenced material came from peripheral blood. This chain joins TRBV2 to TRBJ2-1, with 14 central nucleotides matching TRBD2. This receptor carries the CDR3 CASSVTSGRVNEQFF. The nucleotide sequence is TGTGCCAGCAGCGTGACTAGCGGGAGGGTAAATGAGCAGTTCTTC. Supplemented by the reference TRBV2 and TRBJ2-1 proteins around the CDR3, the complete variable domain is EPEVTQTPSHQVTQMGQEVILRCVPISNHLYFYWYRQILGQKVEFLVSFYNNEISEKSEIFDDQFSVERPDGSNFTLKIRSTKLEDSAMYFCASSVTSGRVNEQFFGPGTRLTVL.